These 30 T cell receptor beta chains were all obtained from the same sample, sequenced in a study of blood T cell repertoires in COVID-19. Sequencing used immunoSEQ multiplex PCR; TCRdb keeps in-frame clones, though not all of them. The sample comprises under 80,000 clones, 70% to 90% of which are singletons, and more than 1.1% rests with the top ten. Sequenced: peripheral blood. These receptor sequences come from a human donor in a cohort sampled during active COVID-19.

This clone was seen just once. CDR3 amino acids: CASSLGSEGETQYF. In DNA, the CDR3 is TGTGCCAGCAGCTTAGGTTCTGAGGGAGAGACCCAGTACTTC. The chain combines TRBV7-9 with TRBJ2-5, with D possibly matching TRBD2 (5 bases). The CDR3 is 14 residues long. V was shortened by 1 base and J by 4 bases, with 10 bases between the two germline ends. Germline values: CDR1 SEHNR, CDR2 FQNEAQ (reference sequence).

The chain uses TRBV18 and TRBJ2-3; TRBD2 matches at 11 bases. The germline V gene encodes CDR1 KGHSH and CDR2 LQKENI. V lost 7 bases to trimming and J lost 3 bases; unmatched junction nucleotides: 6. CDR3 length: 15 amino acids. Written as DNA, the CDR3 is TGTGCCAGCTTTAGACTAGCGGGAAGTACAGATACGCAGTATTTT. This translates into CASFRLAGSTDTQYF.

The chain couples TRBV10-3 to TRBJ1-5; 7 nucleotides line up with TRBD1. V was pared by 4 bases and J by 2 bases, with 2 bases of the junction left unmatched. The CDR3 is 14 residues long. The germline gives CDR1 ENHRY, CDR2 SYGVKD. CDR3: CAISATGGNQPQHF. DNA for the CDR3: TGTGCCATCAGTGCCACAGGGGGCAATCAGCCCCAGCATTTT.

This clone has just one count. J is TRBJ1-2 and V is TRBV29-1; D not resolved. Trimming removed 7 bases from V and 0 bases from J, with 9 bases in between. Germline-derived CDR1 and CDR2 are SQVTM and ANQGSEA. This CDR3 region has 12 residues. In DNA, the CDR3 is TGCAGCGCCACACCCTCTAACTATGGCTACACCTTC. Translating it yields CSATPSNYGYTF.

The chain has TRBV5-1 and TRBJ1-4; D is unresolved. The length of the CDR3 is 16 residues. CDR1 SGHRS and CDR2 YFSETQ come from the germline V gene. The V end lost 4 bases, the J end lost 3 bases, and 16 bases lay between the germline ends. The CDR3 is CASSGGRLAANEKLFF. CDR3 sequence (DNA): TGCGCCAGCAGCGGAGGCCGTCTCGCGGCTAATGAAAAACTGTTTTTT.

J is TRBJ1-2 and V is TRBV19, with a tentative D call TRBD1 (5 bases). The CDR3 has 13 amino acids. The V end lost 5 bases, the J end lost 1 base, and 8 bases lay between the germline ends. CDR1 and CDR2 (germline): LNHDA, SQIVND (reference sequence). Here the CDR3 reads CASSWTINYGYTF. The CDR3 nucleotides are TGTGCCAGTAGTTGGACAATTAACTATGGCTACACCTTC.

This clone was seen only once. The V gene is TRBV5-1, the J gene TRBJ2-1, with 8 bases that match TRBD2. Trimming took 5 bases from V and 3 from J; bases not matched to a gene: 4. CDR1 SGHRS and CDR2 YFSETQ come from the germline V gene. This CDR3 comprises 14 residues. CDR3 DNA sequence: TGCGCCAGCAGGGCCGGGACTAGCTACAATGAGCAGTTCTTC. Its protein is CASRAGTSYNEQFF.

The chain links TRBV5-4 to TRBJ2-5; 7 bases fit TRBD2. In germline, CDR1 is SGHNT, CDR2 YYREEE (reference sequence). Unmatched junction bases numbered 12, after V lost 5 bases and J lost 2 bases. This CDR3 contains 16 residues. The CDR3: CASSRDGASGQETQYF. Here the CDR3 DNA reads TGTGCCAGCAGTCGAGATGGCGCTAGCGGACAAGAGACCCAGTACTTC. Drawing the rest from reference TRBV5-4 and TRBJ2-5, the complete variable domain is ETGVTQSPTHLIKTRGQQVTLRCSSQSGHNTVSWYQQALGQGPQFIFQYYREEENGRGNFPPRFSGLQFPNYSSELNVNALELDDSALYLCASSRDGASGQETQYFGPGTRLLVL.

CDR3 residues: CATTTVQGSNYGYTF. For the CDR3, the DNA is TGTGCCACCACTACCGTACAGGGGAGTAACTATGGCTACACCTTC. The chain joins TRBV15 to TRBJ1-2; 7 nucleotides agree with TRBD1. Germline CDR1 reads LNHNV; CDR2 reads YYDKDF (reference sequence). The junction had 9 bases not matched to a gene; V was cut back by 7 bases and J by 1 base. This CDR3 contains 15 residues. The full variable domain, in which reference TRBV15 and TRBJ1-2 provide the parts outside the CDR3, is DAMVIQNPRYQVTQFGKPVTLSCSQTLNHNVMYWYQQKSSQAPKLLFHYYDKDFNNEADTPDNFQSRRPNTSFCFLDIRSPGLGDTAMYLCATTTVQGSNYGYTFGSGTRLTVV.

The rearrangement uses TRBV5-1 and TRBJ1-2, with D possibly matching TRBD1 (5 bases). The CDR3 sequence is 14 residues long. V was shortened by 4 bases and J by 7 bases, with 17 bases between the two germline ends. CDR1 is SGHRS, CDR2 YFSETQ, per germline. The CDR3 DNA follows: TGCGCCAGCAGCCCGGAAGGCAGGGATAGTGGCTACACCTTC. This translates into CASSPEGRDSGYTF.

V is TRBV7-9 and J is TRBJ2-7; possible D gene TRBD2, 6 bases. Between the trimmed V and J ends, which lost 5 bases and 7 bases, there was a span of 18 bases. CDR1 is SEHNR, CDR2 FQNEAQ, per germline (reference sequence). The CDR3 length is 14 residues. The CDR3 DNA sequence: TGTGCCAGCAGCCTGGGACTCGGGCTGGGGGAGCAGTACTTC. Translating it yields CASSLGLGLGEQYF.

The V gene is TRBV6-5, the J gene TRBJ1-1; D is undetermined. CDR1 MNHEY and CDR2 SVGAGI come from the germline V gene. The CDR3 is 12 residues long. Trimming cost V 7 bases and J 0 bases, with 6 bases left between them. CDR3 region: CASTSVNTEAFF. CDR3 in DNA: TGTGCCAGCACCTCGGTGAACACTGAAGCTTTCTTT.

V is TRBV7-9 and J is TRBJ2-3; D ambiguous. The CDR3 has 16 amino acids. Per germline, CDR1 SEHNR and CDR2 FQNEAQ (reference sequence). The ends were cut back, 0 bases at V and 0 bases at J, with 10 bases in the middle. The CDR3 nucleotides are TGTGCCAGCAGCTTAGCGGCAGGCCTAAGCACAGATACGCAGTATTTT. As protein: CASSLAAGLSTDTQYF.

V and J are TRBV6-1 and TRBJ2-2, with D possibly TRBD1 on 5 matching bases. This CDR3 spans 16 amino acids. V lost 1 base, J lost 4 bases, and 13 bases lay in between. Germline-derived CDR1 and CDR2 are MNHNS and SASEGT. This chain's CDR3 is CASSEGSGYGTGELFF. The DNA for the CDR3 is TGTGCCAGCAGTGAAGGTTCAGGGTACGGCACCGGGGAGCTGTTTTTT.

The CDR3, as DNA: TGTGCCAGCAGTCAACGTCCCAGGGGGAACACTGAAGCTTTCTTT. Amino acids: CASSQRPRGNTEAFF. The chain recombines TRBV6-5 with TRBJ1-1; possible D gene TRBD1, 6 bases. Germline lookup yields CDR1 MNHEY and CDR2 SVGAGI. This CDR3 spans 15 amino acids. V lost 5 bases, J lost 1 base, and 14 bases lay in between.

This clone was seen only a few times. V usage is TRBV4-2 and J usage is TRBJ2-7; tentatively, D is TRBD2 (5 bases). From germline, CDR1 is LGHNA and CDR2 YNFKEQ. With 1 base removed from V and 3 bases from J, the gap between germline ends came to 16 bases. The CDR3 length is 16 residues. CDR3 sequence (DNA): TGTGCCAGCAGCCAAGGTCTCAGTGAACTAGTCTACGAGCAGTACTTC. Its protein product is CASSQGLSELVYEQYF.

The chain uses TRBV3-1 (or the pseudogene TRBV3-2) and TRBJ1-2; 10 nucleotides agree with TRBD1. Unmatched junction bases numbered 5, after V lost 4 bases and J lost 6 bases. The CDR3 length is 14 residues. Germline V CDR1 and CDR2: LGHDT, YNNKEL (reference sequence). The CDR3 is CASSRQGAGNGYTF. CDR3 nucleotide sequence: TGTGCCAGCAGCCGACAGGGGGCAGGTAATGGCTACACCTTC.

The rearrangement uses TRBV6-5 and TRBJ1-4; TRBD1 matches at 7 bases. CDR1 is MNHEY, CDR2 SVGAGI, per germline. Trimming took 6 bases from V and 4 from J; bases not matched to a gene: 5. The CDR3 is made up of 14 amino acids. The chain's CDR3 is CASRAGTDNEKLFF. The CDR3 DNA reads TGTGCCAGCAGGGCCGGGACAGATAATGAAAAACTGTTTTTT.

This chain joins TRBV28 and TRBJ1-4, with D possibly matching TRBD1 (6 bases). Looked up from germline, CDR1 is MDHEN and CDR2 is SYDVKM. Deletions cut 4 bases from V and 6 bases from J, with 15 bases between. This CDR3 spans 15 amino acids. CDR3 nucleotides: TGTGCCAGCAGTTCACCAGGGGCGGGGGATGAAAAACTGTTTTTT. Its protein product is CASSSPGAGDEKLFF.

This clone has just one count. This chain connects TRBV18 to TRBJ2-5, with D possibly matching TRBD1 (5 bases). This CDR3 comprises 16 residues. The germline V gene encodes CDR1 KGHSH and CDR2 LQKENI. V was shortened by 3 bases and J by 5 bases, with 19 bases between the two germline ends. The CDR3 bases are TGTGCCAGCTCACCGCGTATGCAGGGCGCAGGGGAGACCCAGTACTTC. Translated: CASSPRMQGAGETQYF.

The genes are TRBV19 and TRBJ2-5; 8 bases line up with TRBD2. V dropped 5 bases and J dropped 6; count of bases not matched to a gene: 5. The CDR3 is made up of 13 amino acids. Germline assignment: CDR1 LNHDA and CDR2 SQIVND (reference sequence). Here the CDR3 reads CASSGAGVKTQYF. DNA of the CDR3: TGTGCCAGTAGTGGAGCGGGAGTAAAGACCCAGTACTTC. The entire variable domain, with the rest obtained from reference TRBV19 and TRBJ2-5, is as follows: DGGITQSPKYLFRKEGQNVTLSCEQNLNHDAMYWYRQDPGQGLRLIYYSQIVNDFQKGDIAEGYSVSREKKESFPLTVTSAQKNPTAFYLCASSGAGVKTQYFGPGTRLLVL.

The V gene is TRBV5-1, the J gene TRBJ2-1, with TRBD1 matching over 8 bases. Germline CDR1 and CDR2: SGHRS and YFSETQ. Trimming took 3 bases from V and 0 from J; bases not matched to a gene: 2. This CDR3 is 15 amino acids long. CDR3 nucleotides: TGCGCCAGCAGCTCGGGACAGGCCTCCTACAATGAGCAGTTCTTC. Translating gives CASSSGQASYNEQFF.

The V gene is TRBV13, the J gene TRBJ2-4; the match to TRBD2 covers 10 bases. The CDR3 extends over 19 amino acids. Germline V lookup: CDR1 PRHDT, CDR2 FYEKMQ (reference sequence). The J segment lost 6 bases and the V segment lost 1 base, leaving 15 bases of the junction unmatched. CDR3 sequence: CASSLARASGSKEVNIQYF. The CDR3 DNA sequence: TGTGCCAGCAGCTTAGCTCGGGCTAGCGGGAGTAAGGAGGTAAACATTCAGTACTTC.

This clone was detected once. This CDR3 reads CASSYGLATYNEQFF. In DNA form, the CDR3 reads TGTGCCAGCAGCTATGGACTAGCGACGTACAATGAGCAGTTCTTC. V is TRBV5-4 and J is TRBJ2-1; 9 bases agree with TRBD2. The CDR3 spans 15 residues. CDR1 and CDR2 from the germline V gene are SGHNT and YYREEE (reference sequence). The junction had 5 bases not matched to a gene; V was cut back by 3 bases and J by 4 bases.

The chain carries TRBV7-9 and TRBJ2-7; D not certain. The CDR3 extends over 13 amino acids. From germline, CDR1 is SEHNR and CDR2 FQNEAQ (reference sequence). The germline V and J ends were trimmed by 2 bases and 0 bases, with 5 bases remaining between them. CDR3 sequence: CASSLTNSYEQYV. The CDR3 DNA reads TGTGCCAGCAGCTTAACTAACTCCTACGAGCAGTACGTC.

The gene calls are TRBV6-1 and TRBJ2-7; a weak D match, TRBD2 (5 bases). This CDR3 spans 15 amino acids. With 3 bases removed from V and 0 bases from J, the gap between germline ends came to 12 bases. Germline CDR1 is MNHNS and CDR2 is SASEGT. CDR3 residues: CASSEFPGVSYEQYF. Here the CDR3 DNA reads TGTGCCAGCAGTGAGTTTCCCGGGGTCTCCTACGAGCAGTACTTC.

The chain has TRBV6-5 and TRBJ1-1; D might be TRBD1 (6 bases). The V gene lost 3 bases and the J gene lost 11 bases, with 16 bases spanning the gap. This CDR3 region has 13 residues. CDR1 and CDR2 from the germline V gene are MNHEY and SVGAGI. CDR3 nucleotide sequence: TGTGCCAGCAGTTATTTGGGTAGGGGGAATGCTTTCTTT. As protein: CASSYLGRGNAFF.

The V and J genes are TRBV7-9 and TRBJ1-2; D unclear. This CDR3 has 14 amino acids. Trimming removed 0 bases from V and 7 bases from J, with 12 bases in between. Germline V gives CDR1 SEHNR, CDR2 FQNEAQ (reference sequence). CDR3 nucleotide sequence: TGTGCCAGCAGCTTAGCGCCGGGATGGGGTGGCTACACCTTC. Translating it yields CASSLAPGWGGYTF.

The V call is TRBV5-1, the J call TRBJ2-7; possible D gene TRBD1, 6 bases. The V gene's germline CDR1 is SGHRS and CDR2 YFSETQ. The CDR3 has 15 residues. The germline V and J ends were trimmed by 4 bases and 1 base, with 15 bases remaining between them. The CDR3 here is CASSTNRDISYEQYV. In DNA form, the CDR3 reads TGCGCCAGCAGCACAAACCGGGACATTTCCTACGAGCAGTACGTC.

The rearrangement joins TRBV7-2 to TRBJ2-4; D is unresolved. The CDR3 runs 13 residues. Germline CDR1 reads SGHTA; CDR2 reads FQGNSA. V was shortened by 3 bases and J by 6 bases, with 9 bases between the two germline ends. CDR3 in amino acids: CASSFSGLNIQYF. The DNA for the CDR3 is TGTGCCAGCAGCTTTTCTGGCCTAAACATTCAGTACTTC.